These 29 T cell receptor beta chains were sequenced from one sample in a study of blood T cells in healthy people across ages (dated by TCRdb to the mid-2010s). Library prep was done by 5' RACE. Sequenced on an Illumina HiSeq 2500. A second PCR of about 6 to 11 cycles was performed with a sample-barcoded 5' primer and a J-beta primer mix. TCRdb's own reprocessing of the public reads used fastp at Q25 and MiXCR and kept productive beta chains. Here each entry gathers all rows of one CDR3 protein and keeps the most common genes and DNA. The sample table records more than 1,000,000 distinct CDR3 sequences; roughly a quarter of these occur just once. The biggest ten clones account for approximately 0.7% of the sample. These data also formed part of another study, on T cells of mothers and their children.

Sequencing used blood. Source of these receptors: a girl under 10 years old in good health.

The chain links TRBV19 to TRBJ2-7, with D unresolved. The CDR3 is made up of 13 amino acids. The V gene lost 5 bases and the J gene lost 1 base, with 9 bases spanning the gap. Germline V CDR1 and CDR2: LNHDA, SQIVND (reference sequence). The CDR3 DNA reads as TGTGCCAGTAGTGGTCCAAAGTCCTACGAGCAGTACTTC. It specifies CASSGPKSYEQYF.

The V and J genes are TRBV20-1 and TRBJ2-1, with D perhaps matching TRBD1 or TRBD2 (5 bases each). Trimming removed 2 bases at V and 2 bases at J, with 13 bases between. From germline, CDR1 is DFQATT and CDR2 SNEGSKA (reference sequence). The CDR3 runs 15 residues. CDR3 nucleotide sequence: TGCAGTGCTAGATACCCGGGGCGTCCCTACAATGAGCAGTTCTTC. Residues: CSARYPGRPYNEQFF.

This clonotype showed up just a few times. The V and J genes are TRBV5-1 and TRBJ2-1, with a weak D call TRBD1 (5 bases). The CDR3 is made up of 12 amino acids. The V gene lost 4 bases and the J gene lost 9 bases, with 11 bases spanning the gap. The germline gives CDR1 SGHRS, CDR2 YFSETQ. The CDR3 here is CASSEIQGEQFF. In nucleotides, the CDR3 is TGCGCCAGCAGCGAAATTCAGGGTGAGCAGTTCTTC.

This clonotype was detected only a few times. The V and J genes are TRBV29-1 and TRBJ2-1; 9 bases align to TRBD2. Germline assignment: CDR1 SQVTM and CDR2 ANQGSEA. The CDR3 contains 19 residues. J lost 4 bases, V lost 0 bases, and 16 bases had no gene match. CDR3 residues: CSVEEGTGENLAGYNEQFF. In DNA form, the CDR3 reads TGCAGCGTTGAAGAAGGCACAGGGGAGAATCTAGCGGGATACAATGAGCAGTTCTTC.

This clonotype was counted only a few times. The rearrangement uses TRBV2 and TRBJ2-3; 8 bases are shared with TRBD1. Germline CDR1 and CDR2: SNHLY and FYNNEI. V trimming: 4 bases; J trimming: 3 bases; junction bases outside the gene matches: 9. The CDR3 is 16 amino acids. CDR3 bases: TGTGCCAGCAGTGTGTATTCAACAGGGGGTACAGATACGCAGTATTTT. Its protein product is CASSVYSTGGTDTQYF.

The chain links TRBV4-1 to TRBJ2-5; 14 bases are a match to TRBD2. There are 18 residues in the CDR3. J lost 2 bases, V lost 4 bases, and 9 bases had no gene match. Germline values: CDR1 MGHRA, CDR2 YSYEKL. CDR3 DNA sequence: TGCGCCAGCAGCCCGAGAGGACTAGCGGGAGGCATGCAAGAGACCCAGTACTTC. It encodes CASSPRGLAGGMQETQYF.

This clonotype was seen a handful of times. The CDR3 DNA reads as TGTGCCAGTAGCCGGGATGGCCTAAACCGCCATCAGCCCCAGCATTTT. Translated, it gives CASSRDGLNRHQPQHF. The chain recombines TRBV19 with TRBJ1-5; no reliable D call. Per the germline V gene, CDR1 is LNHDA and CDR2 is SQIVND (reference sequence). CDR3 length equals 16 residues. V was clipped by 6 bases and J by 5 bases, with 20 bases between them.

In DNA form, the CDR3 reads TGTGCCAGCAGCCGACCCCTCCCGTGGGAGCAGTTCTTC. Amino acids: CASSRPLPWEQFF. The J gene is TRBJ2-5, the V gene TRBV11-2, with no clear D. Matching the DNA end better, TRBJ2-1 makes the J call doubtful. This CDR3 contains 13 residues. Germline CDR1 and CDR2: SGHAT and FQNNGV.

The rearrangement uses TRBV5-8 and TRBJ1-1; possible D gene TRBD1, 6 bases. This CDR3 comprises 13 residues. The ends were cut back, 6 bases at V and 0 bases at J, with 9 bases in the middle. Germline assignment: CDR1 SGHTS and CDR2 YDEGEE. The CDR3 bases are TGTGCCAGCAACAGGGCTGTGAACACTGAAGCTTTCTTT. Translating it yields CASNRAVNTEAFF.

V is TRBV7-2 and J is TRBJ2-1; D is undetermined. The germline V gene encodes CDR1 SGHTA and CDR2 FQGNSA. The CDR3 runs 14 residues. With 2 bases removed from V and 6 bases from J, the gap between germline ends came to 11 bases. CDR3 region: CASSLMNSGNEQFF. DNA for the CDR3: TGTGCCAGCAGCTTAATGAATAGTGGCAATGAGCAGTTCTTC. The full variable domain, its missing parts supplied by reference TRBV7-2 and TRBJ2-1, is GAGVSQSPSNKVTEKGKDVELRCDPISGHTALYWYRQSLGQGLEFLIYFQGNSAPDKSGLPSDRFSAERTGGSVSTLTIQRTQQEDSAVYLCASSLMNSGNEQFFGPGTRLTVL.

The chain recombines TRBV12-3 or TRBV12-4 with TRBJ2-5; the match to TRBD2 covers 7 bases. J lost 5 bases, V lost 3 bases, and 12 bases had no gene match. The CDR3 runs to 16 residues. The CDR3 is CASSLGGSHFAETQYF. The CDR3 DNA is TGTGCCAGCAGTTTGGGCGGGAGTCATTTTGCGGAGACCCAGTACTTC.

J is TRBJ1-5 and V is TRBV2; TRBD1 matches 9 bases. There are 17 residues in the CDR3. The V and J ends lost 6 bases and 0 bases, in that order; junction bases with no gene match: 9. The germline gives CDR1 SNHLY, CDR2 FYNNEI. In DNA, the CDR3 is TGTGCCAGCAGGACCGGGACAGGGACTTATAGCAATCAGCCCCAGCATTTT. Its protein is CASRTGTGTYSNQPQHF.

Only a few counts were recorded for this clonotype. V and J are TRBV20-1 and TRBJ2-5, with TRBD2 identical over 9 bases. V trimming: 5 bases; J trimming: 2 bases; junction bases outside the gene matches: 9. Germline values: CDR1 DFQATT, CDR2 SNEGSKA (reference sequence). The CDR3 contains 15 residues. CDR3 loop: CSADLLAGLQETQYF. In nucleotides, the CDR3 is TGCAGTGCTGATTTGCTAGCGGGACTACAAGAGACCCAGTACTTC.

The CDR3 region is CASSYSTGALIEQYF. The CDR3 nucleotides read TGCGCCAGCAGCTATTCGACAGGGGCCCTTATCGAGCAGTACTTC. This chain uses TRBV4-1 with TRBJ2-7, with 8 bases that match TRBD1. The CDR3 totals 15 residues. CDR1 is MGHRA, CDR2 YSYEKL, per germline. The V gene end was trimmed by 5 bases and the J gene end by 6 bases; junction bases not matched to a gene: 12.

This sequence joins TRBV20-1 and TRBJ2-1; the match to TRBD2 covers 10 bases. Trimming took 5 bases from V and 7 from J; bases not matched to a gene: 11. Germline V gene data show CDR1 as DFQATT and CDR2 as SNEGSKA (reference sequence). The CDR3 is 15 residues long. The CDR3 DNA follows: TGCAGTGCTTTGACCGGACTAGCGGCTAGGAATGAGCAGTTCTTC. As protein: CSALTGLAARNEQFF.

The chain recombines TRBV2 with TRBJ2-3, with 7 bases fitting TRBD2. The junction had 5 bases not matched to a gene; V was cut back by 4 bases and J by 4 bases. CDR3 length equals 14 residues. Germline CDR1 reads SNHLY; CDR2 reads FYNNEI. CDR3 region: CASSGAGVSDTQYF. In DNA, the CDR3 is TGTGCCAGCAGTGGCGCGGGAGTGTCAGATACGCAGTATTTT.

CDR3 sequence (DNA): TGTGCCAGCAGCTTAGCCCTGGACCCGAATACGCAGTATTTT. It is translated as CASSLALDPNTQYF. The chain is built from TRBV7-9 and TRBJ2-3, with no clear D. The CDR3 is 14 residues long. CDR1 and CDR2 from the germline V gene are SEHNR and FQNEAQ (reference sequence). V lost 0 bases and J lost 7, with 11 bases in between.

V and J are TRBV3-1 and TRBJ1-2; D gene uncertain. Trimming left V 2 bases short and J 8 bases short, with 12 bases between. The germline V gene encodes CDR1 LGHDT and CDR2 YNNKEL (reference sequence). The CDR3 contains 13 residues. The CDR3 loop is CASSQSLTPGYTF. DNA for the CDR3: TGTGCCAGCAGCCAAAGCCTGACACCCGGCTACACCTTC.

The chain joins TRBV2 to TRBJ2-1; D assignment may be TRBD1 or TRBD2 (5 bases each). The DNA end favors TRBJ2-7, so the J call may be wrong. In germline, CDR1 is SNHLY, CDR2 FYNNEI. The CDR3 is made up of 12 amino acids. The CDR3 region is CAGTQHQDEQYF. The CDR3 coding sequence is TGTGCCGGGACGCAGCATCAGGACGAGCAGTACTTC.

The gene calls are TRBV20-1 and TRBJ2-2; maybe TRBD2 (7 bases). Germline V lookup: CDR1 DFQATT, CDR2 SNEGSKA (reference sequence). This CDR3 spans 13 amino acids. V lost 5 bases, J lost 5 bases, and 12 bases lay in between. This CDR3 reads CSASQGGTGELFF. The CDR3 DNA reads as TGCAGTGCTTCACAGGGAGGGACCGGGGAGCTGTTTTTT.

The V and J genes are TRBV7-2 and TRBJ2-3; 7 bases match TRBD2. The CDR3 has 13 amino acids. V lost 5 bases and J lost 6; bases outside the gene matches: 5. CDR1 and CDR2 from the germline V gene are SGHTA and FQGNSA. This chain's CDR3 is CASSTGREDTQYF. The CDR3 DNA reads as TGTGCCAGCAGCACGGGGCGGGAGGATACGCAGTATTTT.

This sequence joins TRBV9 and TRBJ2-5; the D call may be TRBD1 or TRBD2 (6 bases each). CDR3 length: 15 residues. The V gene's germline CDR1 is SGDLS and CDR2 YYNGEE. V dropped 2 bases and J dropped 7 bases, with 18 bases sitting between them. The CDR3: CASSVSDGGKGTQYF. CDR3 DNA: TGTGCCAGCAGCGTCTCTGACGGGGGCAAGGGGACCCAGTACTTC.

This clonotype was counted only a few times. The chain joins TRBV5-1 to TRBJ1-1; D not certain. In germline, CDR1 is SGHRS, CDR2 YFSETQ. The V end lost 1 base, the J end lost 8 bases, and 12 bases lay between the germline ends. The CDR3 is made up of 13 amino acids. In DNA form, the CDR3 reads TGCGCCAGCAGCTTGTACGGGGTGGGGGAAGCTTTCTTT. It yields the protein CASSLYGVGEAFF.

This clonotype was seen more than once but under ten times. V is TRBV4-3 and J is TRBJ1-1; TRBD1 might be the D (5 bases). Germline CDR1 reads LGHNA; CDR2 reads YSLEER. This CDR3 spans 13 amino acids. V lost 0 bases and J lost 11, with 13 bases in between. CDR3 sequence (DNA): TGCGCCAGCAGCCAAGATGGCCGGGGGATCGCTTTCTTT. Protein sequence: CASSQDGRGIAFF.

The CDR3 loop reads CASSFPGDGAYEQYF. The CDR3 nucleotides read TGCGCCAGCAGCTTCCCGGGGGACGGGGCCTACGAGCAGTACTTC. The J gene is TRBJ2-7, the V gene TRBV5-1; D perhaps matches TRBD2 (6 bases). Germline values: CDR1 SGHRS, CDR2 YFSETQ. The CDR3 is 15 amino acids. The V and J ends lost 2 bases and 2 bases respectively, with 14 bases between them.

The chain is built from TRBV7-2 and TRBJ2-7; D might be TRBD1 or TRBD2, each matching 5 bases. Trimming shortened V by 3 bases and J by 0 bases, and 9 bases separated the two germline ends. The CDR3 runs to 14 residues. CDR1 and CDR2 (germline): SGHTA, FQGNSA. This CDR3 is CASSFRGYSYEQYF. Written as DNA, the CDR3 is TGTGCCAGCAGCTTCCGGGGCTACTCCTACGAGCAGTACTTC.

The table lists this clonotype with a few counts. The chain has TRBV7-2 and TRBJ1-3; no firm D call. CDR1 and CDR2 (germline): SGHTA, FQGNSA. The germline V and J ends were trimmed by 1 base and 6 bases, with 16 bases remaining between them. The CDR3 sequence is 16 residues long. CDR3 nucleotides: TGTGCCAGCAGCTTAGGAGGCATCAGTTCCCCAAACACCATATATTTT. This gives the protein CASSLGGISSPNTIYF.

This clonotype was seen only a few times. This chain connects TRBV28 to TRBJ2-3; D unclear. Germline V gives CDR1 MDHEN, CDR2 SYDVKM. V shed 3 bases and J shed 5 bases, with 12 bases lying between them. CDR3 length: 14 residues. The CDR3 region has the DNA TGTGCCAGCAGTTTCAGGACCACCAGAGATACGCAGTATTTT. Translating gives CASSFRTTRDTQYF.

V usage is TRBV12-3 or TRBV12-4 and J usage is TRBJ2-5; 9 nucleotides align to TRBD1. The V gene end was trimmed by 5 bases and the J gene end by 5 bases; junction bases not matched to a gene: 3. The CDR3 is made up of 13 amino acids. The CDR3 region is CASSGTGHETQYF. In nucleotides, the CDR3 is TGTGCCAGCAGTGGGACAGGGCATGAGACCCAGTACTTC.